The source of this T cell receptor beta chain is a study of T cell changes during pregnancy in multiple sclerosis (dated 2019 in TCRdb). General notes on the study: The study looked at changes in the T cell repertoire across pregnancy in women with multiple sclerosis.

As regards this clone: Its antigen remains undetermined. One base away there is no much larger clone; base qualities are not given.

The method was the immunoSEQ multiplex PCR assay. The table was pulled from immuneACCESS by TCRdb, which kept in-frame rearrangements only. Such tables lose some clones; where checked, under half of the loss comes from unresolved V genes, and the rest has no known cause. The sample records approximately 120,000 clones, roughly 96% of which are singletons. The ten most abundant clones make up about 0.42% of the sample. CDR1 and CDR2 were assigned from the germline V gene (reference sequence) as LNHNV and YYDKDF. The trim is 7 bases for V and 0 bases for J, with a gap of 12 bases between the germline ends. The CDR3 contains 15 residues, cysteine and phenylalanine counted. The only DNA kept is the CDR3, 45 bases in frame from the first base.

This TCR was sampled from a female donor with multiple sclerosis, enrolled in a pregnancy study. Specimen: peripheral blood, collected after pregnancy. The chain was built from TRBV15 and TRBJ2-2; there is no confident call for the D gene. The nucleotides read TGTGCCACCACCTTATCCCCTTCGAACACCGGGGAGCTGTTTTTT. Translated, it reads CATTLSPSNTGELFF. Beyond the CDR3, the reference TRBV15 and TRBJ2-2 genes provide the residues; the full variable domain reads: DAMVIQNPRYQVTQFGKPVTLSCSQTLNHNVMYWYQQKSSQAPKLLFHYYDKDFNNEADTPDNFQSRRPNTSFCFLDIRSPGLGDTAMYLCATTLSPSNTGELFFGEGSRLTVL.